These 23 T cell receptor beta chains were all obtained from the same sample, sequenced in a study of human T cells and chemical hapten exposure. The time point denotes: patch test 1, 2 weeks after DPC sensitization. Treatment in this sample: therapeutic diphenylcyclopropenone sensitization with weekly scalp DPC. TCRdb independently ran MiXCR on the RACE reads; one entry per CDR3 protein. Of roughly 86,000 distinct CDR3 sequences detected, under 12% appear once; the ten largest clones hold roughly 2.2%. The sample in question was whole blood, obtained in connection with sensitization to the hapten diphenylcyclopropenone (DPC). These TCRs come from a man in his forties with alopecia areata. Some clones in this sample may be carry-over from other donors' samples.

The V and J genes are TRBV6-2 or TRBV6-3 and TRBJ2-7; either TRBD1 or TRBD2 may fit D (5 bases each). The CDR3 totals 16 residues. The ends were cut back, 0 bases at V and 2 bases at J, with 14 bases in the middle. Germline V gene sequence: CDR1 MNHEY, CDR2 SVGEGT. The DNA for the CDR3 is TGTGCCAGCAGTTACTCGGGACGGTTAACGACCTACGAGCAGTACGTC. Amino acid sequence: CASSYSGRLTTYEQYV.

The chain links TRBV30 to TRBJ2-1; possibly TRBD2 for D (6 bases). CDR1 is GTSNPN, CDR2 SVGIG, per germline (reference sequence). The CDR3 has 12 residues. Trimming removed 2 bases from V and 8 bases from J, with 10 bases in between. CDR3 in DNA: TGTGCCTGGAGTCTATCGGGGGATGAGCAGTTCTTC. Translated, it gives CAWSLSGDEQFF.

The rearrangement joins TRBV6-1 to TRBJ2-7; D could derive from TRBD1 or TRBD2 (5 bases each). Germline CDR1 and CDR2: MNHNS and SASEGT. The CDR3 sequence is 14 residues long. V dropped 7 bases and J dropped 2 bases, with 15 bases sitting between them. This chain's CDR3 is CASTPGRRTYEQYV. The CDR3, as DNA: TGTGCCAGCACCCCGGGACGAAGGACCTACGAGCAGTACGTC.

The chain joins TRBV10-3 to TRBJ2-1; unclear D gene. CDR1 is ENHRY, CDR2 SYGVKD, per germline. This CDR3 has 15 residues. V was clipped by 3 bases and J by 0 bases, with 9 bases between them. This CDR3 is CAISDGPSSYNEQFF. DNA for the CDR3: TGTGCCATCAGTGACGGGCCGAGCTCCTACAATGAGCAGTTCTTC.

This clonotype was counted between two and nine times. The chain carries TRBV19 and TRBJ2-2, with D tentatively TRBD2 (5 bases). Germline CDR1 and CDR2: LNHDA and SQIVND (reference sequence). V was clipped by 0 bases and J by 5 bases, with 16 bases between them. This CDR3 is 17 amino acids long. In nucleotides, the CDR3 is TGTGCCAGTAGTATAGATCGTGTTGCCTCGGGGACCGGGGAGCTGTTTTTT. It codes for CASSIDRVASGTGELFF.

CDR3 sequence (DNA): TGCAGCGTTGAAAAATGGTCCCCGGGACACGAGACCTACGAGCAGTACTTC. Encoded protein: CSVEKWSPGHETYEQYF. The chain couples TRBV29-1 to TRBJ2-7, with a weak D call TRBD1 (6 bases). This CDR3 is built from 17 residues. Trimming took off 2 bases at V and 2 bases at J, with 22 bases between the two ends. From germline, CDR1 is SQVTM and CDR2 ANQGSEA.

The chain recombines TRBV7-2 with TRBJ2-4, with unresolved D. Germline CDR1 reads SGHTA; CDR2 reads FQGNSA. V was clipped by 0 bases and J by 0 bases, with 12 bases between them. The CDR3 has 17 amino acids. Here the CDR3 DNA reads TGTGCCAGCAGCTTAGCTCCCGGGTCATTAGCCAAAAACATTCAGTACTTC. Translation: CASSLAPGSLAKNIQYF.

This clonotype was seen a few times. The J gene is TRBJ2-3, the V gene TRBV7-8; D is possibly TRBD2 (5 bases). CDR3 length: 18 residues. Trimming shortened V by 5 bases and J by 0 bases, and 21 bases separated the two germline ends. Germline V gene sequence: CDR1 SGHVS, CDR2 FQNEAQ. CDR3 DNA: TGTGCCAGCAGCCCGCAAGAGCGGACGCTTCCTAGCACAGATACGCAGTATTTT. It is translated as CASSPQERTLPSTDTQYF.

This clonotype was found a few times. The chain employs TRBV3-1 and TRBJ1-2; D is ambiguous. V was trimmed by 2 bases and J by 7 bases, leaving 5 bases between them. The CDR3 loop spans 11 amino acids. Per germline, CDR1 LGHDT and CDR2 YNNKEL (reference sequence). The CDR3 sequence is CASSQLSGYTF. The CDR3 DNA is TGTGCCAGCAGCCAACTTAGTGGCTACACCTTC.

Only a few counts were recorded for this clonotype. This chain connects TRBV4-3 to TRBJ1-2; 7 positions agree with TRBD1. V gave up 4 bases and J gave up 0 bases; unmatched junction bases: 11. The CDR3 sequence is 17 residues long. Looked up from germline, CDR1 is LGHNA and CDR2 is YSLEER. The CDR3 region is CASSPTIAGTANYGYTF. Written as DNA, the CDR3 is TGCGCCAGCAGCCCCACAATTGCCGGGACAGCTAACTATGGCTACACCTTC.

This clonotype was counted ten times or more. The chain links TRBV20-1 to TRBJ1-6, with 9 nucleotides matching TRBD1. CDR1 is DFQATT, CDR2 SNEGSKA, per germline (reference sequence). This CDR3 contains 15 residues. V shed 3 bases, J shed 8 bases, and the junction held 8 bases outside the gene matches. CDR3 DNA: TGCAGTGCTAGCACTCCGGGACAGGGCTATTCACCCCTCCACTTT. This encodes CSASTPGQGYSPLHF.

V and J are TRBV14 and TRBJ2-5; either TRBD1 or TRBD2 may fit D (5 bases each). This CDR3 comprises 20 residues. V was cut by 2 bases and J by 4 bases, with 29 bases left in between. Germline CDR1 reads SGHDN; CDR2 reads FVKESK. CDR3 DNA sequence: TGTGCCAGCAGCCAAAGACGTATTGGGACCGAACAAGGGACGCGAGAGACCCAGTACTTC. Its protein is CASSQRRIGTEQGTRETQYF.

The rearrangement uses TRBV7-2 and TRBJ2-4; no firm D call. Germline V gene lookup returns CDR1 SGHTA and CDR2 FQGNSA. Trimming removed 6 bases from V and 1 base from J, with 16 bases in between. The CDR3 runs to 16 residues. CDR3 amino acids: CASSPSRFMAKNIQYF. DNA of the CDR3: TGTGCCAGCAGTCCTTCACGTTTTATGGCCAAAAACATTCAGTACTTC.

This clonotype has more than one count but fewer than ten. This sequence joins TRBV29-1 and TRBJ1-4, with D perhaps matching TRBD1 (5 bases). The CDR3 has 14 residues. V lost 7 bases and J lost 5, with 17 bases in between. Germline V lookup: CDR1 SQVTM, CDR2 ANQGSEA. The CDR3 sequence: CSATQGPSNEKLFF. For the CDR3, the DNA is TGCAGCGCTACCCAGGGACCTTCGAATGAAAAACTGTTTTTT.

This clonotype was observed a few times. The chain is built from TRBV7-9 and TRBJ2-1, with D possibly TRBD2 on 5 matching bases. This CDR3 spans 16 amino acids. The germline V gene has CDR1 SEHNR and CDR2 FQNEAQ (reference sequence). The V gene lost 5 bases and the J gene lost 2 bases, with 16 bases spanning the gap. CDR3 sequence reads: CASSLYSEPPYNEQFF. CDR3 bases: TGTGCCAGCAGCCTATATAGCGAACCGCCCTACAATGAGCAGTTCTTC.

This clonotype was picked up a small number of times. V usage is TRBV3-1 and J usage is TRBJ2-1, with 7 bases identical to TRBD2. The junction had 10 bases not matched to a gene; V was cut back by 1 base and J by 4 bases. Germline CDR1 and CDR2: LGHDT and YNNKEL (reference sequence). This CDR3 has 17 amino acids. In DNA, the CDR3 is TGTGCCAGCAGCCAAGGGGCGGGGAGCGGGGCGTACAATGAGCAGTTCTTC. Translation gives CASSQGAGSGAYNEQFF.

This clonotype was counted only a few times. The rearrangement links TRBV14 to TRBJ1-6; possibly TRBD1 for D (6 bases). Trimming shortened V by 0 bases and J by 10 bases, and 13 bases separated the two germline ends. The germline V gene has CDR1 SGHDN and CDR2 FVKESK. The CDR3 spans 15 residues. The CDR3 loop reads CASSQDPGAGSPLHF. CDR3 sequence (DNA): TGTGCCAGCAGCCAAGACCCAGGGGCGGGATCACCCCTCCACTTT.

The V and J genes are TRBV29-1 and TRBJ2-7, with no clear D. CDR1 is SQVTM, CDR2 ANQGSEA, per germline. The CDR3 contains 11 residues. Trimming cost V 4 bases and J 2 bases, with 6 bases left between them. The CDR3: CSVGTTYEQYF. Here the CDR3 DNA reads TGCAGCGTTGGGACCACCTACGAGCAGTACTTC.

This clonotype was detected many times. The chain has TRBV5-6 and TRBJ1-5, with D uncertain. With 1 base removed from V and 2 bases from J, the gap between germline ends came to 10 bases. Germline assignment: CDR1 SGHDT and CDR2 YYEEEE. The CDR3 length is 15 residues. CDR3 sequence: CASSLIGLGNQPQHF. DNA of the CDR3: TGTGCCAGCAGCTTGATTGGGTTAGGCAATCAGCCCCAGCATTTT.

The chain carries TRBV11-3 and TRBJ1-6, with D unclear. From germline, CDR1 is SGHNT and CDR2 YENEEA. Trimming shortened V by 0 bases and J by 9 bases, and 6 bases separated the two germline ends. The CDR3 sequence is 13 residues long. The CDR3: CASSLDPISPLHF. The CDR3 DNA reads as TGTGCCAGCAGCTTAGACCCAATTTCACCCCTCCACTTT.

This clonotype appeared a few times. A junction end diverges from the germline sequence, so it may reflect a read error. The chain links TRBV7-6 to TRBJ2-7; 12 nucleotides agree with TRBD2. The CDR3 runs to 15 residues. Germline V gene sequence: CDR1 SGHVS, CDR2 FNYEAQ. The CDR3 sequence: CASSPAGGGLAGILF. CDR3 nucleotides: TGTGCCAGCAGCCCAGCGGGGGGCGGACTAGCGGGAATACTCTTC. Using reference TRBV7-6 and TRBJ2-7 for the parts outside the CDR3, the full variable domain is GAGVSQSPRYKVTKRGQDVALRCDPISGHVSLYWYRQALGQGPEFLTYFNYEAQQDKSGLPNDRFSAERPEGSISTLTIQRTEQRDSAMYRCASSPAGGGLAGILFGPGTRLTVT.

The chain recombines TRBV15 with TRBJ1-1, with a tentative D call TRBD1 (5 bases). V gave up 2 bases and J gave up 4 bases, with 11 bases separating them. Germline V CDR1 and CDR2: LNHNV, YYDKDF (reference sequence). There are 14 residues in the CDR3. CDR3 in amino acids: CATSRILGGTEAFF. The CDR3 region has the DNA TGTGCCACCAGCAGAATCTTGGGGGGCACTGAAGCTTTCTTT.

This clonotype has a count of ten or more. V and J are TRBV29-1 and TRBJ1-1, with D possibly being TRBD1 (6 bases). The V end lost 7 bases, the J end lost 4 bases, and 19 bases lay between the germline ends. This CDR3 is 14 amino acids long. CDR1 is SQVTM and CDR2 is ANQGSEA in the germline V gene. DNA of the CDR3: TGCAGCGGCCATCCGACAGGAATGGGCACTGAAGCTTTCTTT. This encodes CSGHPTGMGTEAFF.